A single sample gave rise to the 13 T cell receptor beta chains below, sequenced in a study of T cells in Graves' hyperthyroidism and ophthalmopathy. There were TCR beta CDR3 regions amplified from RNA transcripts. The study used the HTBI primer set for a first-round RT-PCR of the TCR CDR3. MiXCR, run by TCRdb on the multiplex PCR reads, gives a single entry per CDR3 protein. The sample has 470,000 or so distinct CDR3 sequences, around 21% seen once. Sample: blood. The receptors here all came from a man aged 18 to 29 with Graves' hyperthyroidism.

There are many counts of this clonotype. The rearrangement joins TRBV28 to TRBJ1-1; tentative D call: TRBD1 (5 bases). Trimming shortened V by 3 bases and J by 0 bases, and 14 bases separated the two germline ends. Germline CDR1 and CDR2: MDHEN and SYDVKM. This CDR3 contains 16 residues. The DNA for the CDR3 is TGTGCCAGCAGTTTTTGGTGGGGCCTCCTGAACACTGAAGCTTTCTTT. It codes for CASSFWWGLLNTEAFF.

This clonotype has a handful of counts. The V gene is TRBV6-1, the J gene TRBJ1-2; no firm D call. Germline V lookup: CDR1 MNHNS, CDR2 SASEGT. This CDR3 has 13 residues. Trimming removed 7 bases at V and 3 bases at J, with 12 bases between. The CDR3 loop reads CASTRTADYGYTF. The CDR3 DNA reads as TGTGCCAGCACTAGAACGGCCGACTATGGCTACACCTTC.

The sample holds many counts of this clonotype. The chain couples TRBV6-4 to TRBJ1-5; 8 positions match TRBD1. V was pared by 6 bases and J by 3 bases, with 13 bases of the junction left unmatched. CDR1 and CDR2 from the germline V gene are MRHNA and SNTAGT. This CDR3 contains 17 residues. The chain's CDR3 is CASRTQTPTGDNQPQHF. CDR3 DNA: TGTGCCAGCAGAACCCAAACTCCGACAGGGGACAATCAGCCCCAGCATTTT.

This clonotype was found many times. The V and J genes are TRBV28 and TRBJ1-5; 7 bases line up with TRBD1. Trimming cost V 4 bases and J 5 bases; bases outside gene matches: 5. The CDR3 has 14 residues. Per germline, CDR1 MDHEN and CDR2 SYDVKM. CDR3 DNA sequence: TGTGCCAGCAGTTGGGACAGACTCTATCAGCCCCAGCATTTT. It encodes CASSWDRLYQPQHF.

This chain joins TRBV18 and TRBJ1-1; D is ambiguous. This CDR3 is 15 amino acids long. The V gene's germline CDR1 is KGHSH and CDR2 LQKENI. V was cut by 2 bases and J by 0 bases, with 10 bases left in between. This CDR3 is CASSPALNMNTEAFF. The CDR3 DNA follows: TGTGCCAGCTCACCAGCCTTAAACATGAACACTGAAGCTTTCTTT.

There are many counts of this clonotype. The genes are TRBV2 and TRBJ2-5; 7 nucleotides align to TRBD2. The ends lost 8 bases at V and 3 bases at J; junction bases unmatched: 0. The germline CDR1 and CDR2 sequences are SNHLY and FYNNEI. There are 11 residues in the CDR3. CDR3 bases: TGTGCCAGCGGGGGGGAAGAGACCCAGTACTTC. As protein: CASGGEETQYF.

Many counts were recorded for this clonotype. The rearrangement links TRBV28 to TRBJ1-1; 12 nucleotides align to TRBD1. CDR1 MDHEN and CDR2 SYDVKM come from the germline V gene. Trimming took 4 bases from V and 7 from J; bases not matched to a gene: 7. The length of the CDR3 is 15 residues. Here the CDR3 reads CASSSGGQGAGEAFF. DNA of the CDR3: TGTGCCAGCAGTTCTGGGGGACAGGGGGCAGGTGAAGCTTTCTTT.

There are many counts of this clonotype. The chain couples TRBV19 to TRBJ1-2, with no clear D. The germline CDR1 and CDR2 sequences are LNHDA and SQIVND (reference sequence). The ends were cut back, 3 bases at V and 2 bases at J, with 7 bases in the middle. CDR3 length equals 13 residues. The CDR3 loop reads CASSIEGNYGYTF. The CDR3 DNA reads as TGTGCCAGTAGTATCGAGGGAAACTATGGCTACACCTTC.

This clonotype was observed many times. The rearrangement joins TRBV11-2 to TRBJ2-5; D is undetermined. V was pared by 1 base and J by 6 bases, with 6 bases between. The CDR3 extends over 12 amino acids. In germline, CDR1 is SGHAT, CDR2 FQNNGV. CDR3 region: CASSLGIKTQYF. The CDR3 DNA follows: TGTGCCAGCAGCTTAGGGATAAAGACCCAGTACTTC.

J is TRBJ2-5 and V is TRBV2; 10 positions agree with TRBD1. Per germline, CDR1 SNHLY and CDR2 FYNNEI. The CDR3 is made up of 14 amino acids. Trimming cost V 7 bases and J 5 bases; bases outside gene matches: 7. The CDR3 reads CASMPGQGPETQYF. CDR3 sequence (DNA): TGTGCCAGCATGCCGGGACAGGGGCCGGAGACCCAGTACTTC.

There are many counts of this clonotype. DNA of the CDR3: TGTGCCAGCAGGGACAGGGGGCCGGGTGGCTACACCTTC. This gives the protein CASRDRGPGGYTF. The V call is TRBV2, the J call TRBJ1-2; 11 bases are a match to TRBD1. The V gene's germline CDR1 is SNHLY and CDR2 FYNNEI. V trimming: 6 bases; J trimming: 7 bases; junction bases outside the gene matches: 4. CDR3 size: 13 residues.

About this clonotype: Sequence at one end of the junction differs from germline and may be a read error. The gene calls are TRBV6-1 and TRBJ2-4, with a tentative D call TRBD2 (7 bases). Germline lookup yields CDR1 MNHNS and CDR2 SASEGT. The CDR3 consists of 17 residues. The CDR3 DNA reads as TGTGCCAGCAGTGAAGCGAACTTAGGGGGGGCCAAAAACATTAAGTACTTC. This codes for CASSEANLGGAKNIKYF.

Many counts were recorded for this clonotype. The rearrangement uses TRBV11-2 and TRBJ2-6; weak D call: TRBD1 (6 bases). Trimming pared 4 bases from V and 0 bases from J, leaving 13 bases between. Germline loops: CDR1 SGHAT, CDR2 FQNNGV. The CDR3 is 17 residues long. The CDR3 reads CASSSTGHHSGANVLTF. The CDR3 region has the DNA TGTGCCAGCAGCTCGACGGGACACCACTCTGGGGCCAACGTCCTGACTTTC.